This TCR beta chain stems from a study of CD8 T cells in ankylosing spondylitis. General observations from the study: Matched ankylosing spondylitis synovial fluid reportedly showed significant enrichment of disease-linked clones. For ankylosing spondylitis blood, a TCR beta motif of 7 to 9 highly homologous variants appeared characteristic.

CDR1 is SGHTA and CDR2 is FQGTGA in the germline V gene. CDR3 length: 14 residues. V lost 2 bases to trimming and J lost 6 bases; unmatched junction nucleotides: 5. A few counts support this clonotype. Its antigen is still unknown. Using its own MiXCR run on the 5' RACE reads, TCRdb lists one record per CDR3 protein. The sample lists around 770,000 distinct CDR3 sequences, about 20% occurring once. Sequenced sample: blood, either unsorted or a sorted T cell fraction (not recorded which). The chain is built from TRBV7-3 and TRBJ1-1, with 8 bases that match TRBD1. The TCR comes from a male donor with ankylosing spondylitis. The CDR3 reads CASSLGQGVSEAFF. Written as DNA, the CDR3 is TGTGCCAGCAGCTTAGGACAGGGAGTCTCTGAAGCTTTCTTT.